These 5 T cell receptor beta chains share one sample of origin, sequenced in a study of beta chain features in type 1 diabetes. Expressed TCRB transcripts were sequenced after all isolated RNA was converted to cDNA. Method: immunoSEQ multiplex PCR; TCRdb's copy keeps in-frame clones and lacks some. In the table there are some 100,000 clones, 40% of which are singletons. Sample: stem cell memory CD4+ T cells from blood. Every receptor here comes from a woman between 18 and 29 years old in good health.

Concerning this clone itself: The germline gene is not matched at one end of the junction; a read error may be the cause. The chain couples TRBV30 to TRBJ1-5; 10 nucleotides match TRBD1. There are 17 residues in the CDR3. Germline-derived CDR1 and CDR2 are GTSNPN and SVGIG (reference sequence). The CDR3 DNA sequence: TGTGCCTGGAGCGAGGGACAGGGGTTTTATAGCAATCACCCCCAGCATTTT. Translating it yields CAWSEGQGFYSNHPQHF.

This sequence joins TRBV2 and TRBJ2-3; the match to TRBD2 covers 10 bases. There are 15 residues in the CDR3. Germline values: CDR1 SNHLY, CDR2 FYNNEI. Trimming removed 7 bases from V and 3 bases from J; junction bases left unmatched: 7. The CDR3 protein is CASINLAGETDTQYF. In nucleotides, the CDR3 is TGTGCCAGCATCAACCTAGCGGGAGAAACAGATACGCAGTATTTT.

This clone was observed a handful of times. The J gene is TRBJ2-7, the V gene TRBV5-1, with TRBD1 matching over 7 bases. Trimming cost V 0 bases and J 7 bases; bases outside gene matches: 10. This CDR3 spans 15 amino acids. Germline lookup yields CDR1 SGHRS and CDR2 YFSETQ. CDR3 sequence: CASSLAGTGVGEQYF. CDR3 bases: TGCGCCAGCAGCTTGGCCGGAACAGGGGTAGGAGAGCAGTACTTC. Complete variable domain (other parts from reference TRBV5-1 and TRBJ2-7): KAGVTQTPRYLIKTRGQQVTLSCSPISGHRSVSWYQQTPGQGLQFLFEYFSETQRNKGNFPGRFSGRQFSNSRSEMNVSTLELGDSALYLCASSLAGTGVGEQYFGPGTRLTVT.

This clone has a single count. The V and J genes are TRBV5-1 and TRBJ2-1; no definite D call. CDR1 and CDR2 (germline): SGHRS, YFSETQ. The CDR3 sequence is 13 residues long. Trimming left V 1 base short and J 7 bases short, with 9 bases between. The CDR3 region is CASSLPRVNEQFF. For the CDR3, the DNA is TGCGCCAGCAGCTTGCCGAGAGTGAATGAGCAGTTCTTC.

This chain connects TRBV6-6 to TRBJ1-3; the match to TRBD1 covers 8 bases. The CDR3 covers 15 residues. The trim removed 4 bases at V and 2 bases at J, leaving 4 bases unmatched. CDR1 and CDR2 (germline): MNHNY, SVGAGI (reference sequence). In nucleotides, the CDR3 is TGTGCCAGCAGTTCTCTGGGACAGGCTGGAAACACCATATATTTT. Protein sequence: CASSSLGQAGNTIYF.